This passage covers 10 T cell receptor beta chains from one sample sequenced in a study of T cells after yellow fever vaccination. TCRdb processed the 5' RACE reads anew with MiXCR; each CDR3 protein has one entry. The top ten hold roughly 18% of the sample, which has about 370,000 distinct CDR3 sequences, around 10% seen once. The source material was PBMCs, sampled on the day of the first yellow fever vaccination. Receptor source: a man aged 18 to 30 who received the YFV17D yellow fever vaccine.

The CDR3 spells CASSNGVYTGELFF. DNA for the CDR3: TGTGCCAGCAGTAACGGGGTATACACCGGGGAGCTGTTTTTT. The chain joins TRBV12-3 or TRBV12-4 to TRBJ2-2; D might be TRBD2 (5 bases). V dropped 5 bases and J dropped 3 bases, with 10 bases sitting between them. This CDR3 is built from 14 residues.

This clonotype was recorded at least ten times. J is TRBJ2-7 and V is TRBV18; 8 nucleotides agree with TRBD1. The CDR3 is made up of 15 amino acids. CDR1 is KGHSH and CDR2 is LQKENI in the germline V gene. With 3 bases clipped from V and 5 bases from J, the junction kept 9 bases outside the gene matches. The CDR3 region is CASSPAGQGGNEQYF. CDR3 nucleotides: TGTGCCAGCTCACCCGCCGGACAGGGAGGTAACGAGCAGTACTTC.

The CDR3 DNA reads as TGTGCCAGCAGCCAAGGGCGGAACACCGGGGAGCTGTTTTTT. Translation gives CASSQGRNTGELFF. The V call is TRBV3-1, the J call TRBJ2-2; D gene unclear. Germline CDR1 reads LGHDT; CDR2 reads YNNKEL (reference sequence). CDR3 size: 14 residues. With 1 base removed from V and 1 base from J, the gap between germline ends came to 4 bases.

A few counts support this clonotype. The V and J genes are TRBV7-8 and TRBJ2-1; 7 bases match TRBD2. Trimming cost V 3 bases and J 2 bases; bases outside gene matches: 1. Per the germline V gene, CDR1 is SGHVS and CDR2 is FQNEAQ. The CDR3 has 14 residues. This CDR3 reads CASSFGTTYNEQFF. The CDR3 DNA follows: TGTGCCAGCAGCTTCGGGACTACCTACAATGAGCAGTTCTTC.

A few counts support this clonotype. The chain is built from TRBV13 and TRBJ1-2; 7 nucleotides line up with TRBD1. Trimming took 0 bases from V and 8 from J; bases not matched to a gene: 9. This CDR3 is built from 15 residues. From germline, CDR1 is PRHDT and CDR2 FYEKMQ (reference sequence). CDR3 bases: TGTGCCAGCAGCTTAGGCCTGACAGGGTTTTACGGCTACACCTTC. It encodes CASSLGLTGFYGYTF.

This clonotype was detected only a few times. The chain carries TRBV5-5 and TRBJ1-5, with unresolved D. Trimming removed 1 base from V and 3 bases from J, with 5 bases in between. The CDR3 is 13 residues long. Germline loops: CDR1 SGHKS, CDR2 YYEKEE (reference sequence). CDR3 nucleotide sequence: TGTGCCAGCAGCTTGTACAACAATCAGCCCCAGCATTTT. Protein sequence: CASSLYNNQPQHF.

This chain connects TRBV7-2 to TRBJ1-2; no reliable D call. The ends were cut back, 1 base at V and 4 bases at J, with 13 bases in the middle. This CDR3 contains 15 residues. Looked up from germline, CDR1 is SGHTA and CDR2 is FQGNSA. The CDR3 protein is CASSLGSGTRYGYTF. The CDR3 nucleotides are TGTGCCAGCAGCTTAGGTTCAGGCACCCGCTATGGCTACACCTTC. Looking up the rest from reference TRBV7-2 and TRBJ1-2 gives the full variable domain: GAGVSQSPSNKVTEKGKDVELRCDPISGHTALYWYRQSLGQGLEFLIYFQGNSAPDKSGLPSDRFSAERTGGSVSTLTIQRTQQEDSAVYLCASSLGSGTRYGYTFGSGTRLTVV.

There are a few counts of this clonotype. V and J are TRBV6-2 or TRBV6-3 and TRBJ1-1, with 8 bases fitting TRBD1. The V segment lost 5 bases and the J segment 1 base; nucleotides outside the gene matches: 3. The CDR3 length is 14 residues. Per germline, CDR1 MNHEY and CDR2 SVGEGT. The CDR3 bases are TGTGCCAGCAGTCGGGACAGGTGGAACACTGAAGCTTTCTTT. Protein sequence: CASSRDRWNTEAFF.

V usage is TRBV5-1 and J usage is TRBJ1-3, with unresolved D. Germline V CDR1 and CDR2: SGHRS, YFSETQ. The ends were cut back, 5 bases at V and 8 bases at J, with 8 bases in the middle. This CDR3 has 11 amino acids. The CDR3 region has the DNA TGCGCCAGCAGATCCGGGGACACCATATATTTT. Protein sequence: CASRSGDTIYF.

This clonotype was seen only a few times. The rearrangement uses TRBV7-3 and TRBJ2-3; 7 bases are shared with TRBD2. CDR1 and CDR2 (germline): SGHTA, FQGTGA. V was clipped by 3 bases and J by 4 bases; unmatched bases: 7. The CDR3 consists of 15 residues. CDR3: CASSFRGVVADTQYF. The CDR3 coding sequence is TGTGCCAGCAGCTTTCGGGGGGTGGTTGCAGATACGCAGTATTTT.